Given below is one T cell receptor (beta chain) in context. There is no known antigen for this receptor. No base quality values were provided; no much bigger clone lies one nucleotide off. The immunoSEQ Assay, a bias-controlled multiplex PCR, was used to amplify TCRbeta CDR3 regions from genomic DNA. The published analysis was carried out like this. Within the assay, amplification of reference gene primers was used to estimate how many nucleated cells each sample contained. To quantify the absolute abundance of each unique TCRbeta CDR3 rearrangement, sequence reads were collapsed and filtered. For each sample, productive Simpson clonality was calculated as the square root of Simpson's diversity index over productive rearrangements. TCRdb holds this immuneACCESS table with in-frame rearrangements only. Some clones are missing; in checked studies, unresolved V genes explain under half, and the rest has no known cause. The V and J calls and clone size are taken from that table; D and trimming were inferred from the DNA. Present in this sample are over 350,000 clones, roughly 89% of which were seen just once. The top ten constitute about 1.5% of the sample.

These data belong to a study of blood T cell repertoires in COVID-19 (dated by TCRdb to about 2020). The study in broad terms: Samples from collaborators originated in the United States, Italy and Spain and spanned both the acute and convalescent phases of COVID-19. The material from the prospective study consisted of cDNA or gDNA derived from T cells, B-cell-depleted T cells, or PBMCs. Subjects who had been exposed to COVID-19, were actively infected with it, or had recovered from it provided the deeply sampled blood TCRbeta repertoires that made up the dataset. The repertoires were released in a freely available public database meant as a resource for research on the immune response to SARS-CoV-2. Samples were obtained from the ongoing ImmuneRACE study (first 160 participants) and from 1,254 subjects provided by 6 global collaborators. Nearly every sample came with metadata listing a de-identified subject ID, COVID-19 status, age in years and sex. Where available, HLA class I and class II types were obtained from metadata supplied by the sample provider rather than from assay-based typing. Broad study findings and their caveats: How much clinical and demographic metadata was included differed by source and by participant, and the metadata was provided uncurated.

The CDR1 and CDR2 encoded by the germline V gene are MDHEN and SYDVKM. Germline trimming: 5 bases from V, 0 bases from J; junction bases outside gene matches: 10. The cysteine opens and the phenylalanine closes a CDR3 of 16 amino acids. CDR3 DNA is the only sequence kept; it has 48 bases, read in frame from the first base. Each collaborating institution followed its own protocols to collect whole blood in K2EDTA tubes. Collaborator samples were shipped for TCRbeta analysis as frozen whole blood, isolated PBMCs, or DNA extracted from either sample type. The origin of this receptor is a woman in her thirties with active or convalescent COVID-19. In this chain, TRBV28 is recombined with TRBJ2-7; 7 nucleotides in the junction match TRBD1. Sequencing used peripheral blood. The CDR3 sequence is CASSLRSGQSSYEQYF. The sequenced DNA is TGTGCCAGCAGTCTTCGGTCGGGACAGAGCTCCTACGAGCAGTACTTC. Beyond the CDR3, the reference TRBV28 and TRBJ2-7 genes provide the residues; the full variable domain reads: DVKVTQSSRYLVKRTGEKVFLECVQDMDHENMFWYRQDPGLGLRLIYFSYDVKMKEKGDIPEGYSVSREKKERFSLILESASTNQTSMYLCASSLRSGQSSYEQYFGPGTRLTVT.